The 12 T cell receptor beta chains listed next were all sequenced from one sample in a study of radiation and T cells in renal cell carcinoma. Profiled with immunoSEQ multiplex PCR; TCRdb holds only in-frame clones, not every one. The profile shows some 120,000 clones, around 90% of them singletons. Noted time point: blood 2 weeks post-SBRT. Sample treatment: 15 Gy SBRT to primary tumor, nephrectomy 4 weeks later. Specimen: blood, collected from a patient whose treatment included radiotherapy and nephrectomy. The receptor set was obtained from a woman aged 70-85 years with renal cell carcinoma.

The chain uses TRBV5-1 and TRBJ1-2; 9 bases fit TRBD1. Germline loops: CDR1 SGHRS, CDR2 YFSETQ. V lost 3 bases and J lost 1; bases outside the gene matches: 4. The CDR3 contains 15 residues. The CDR3 DNA is TGCGCCAGCAGCTCCGGGACAGGGCTTAACTATGGCTACACCTTC. It specifies CASSSGTGLNYGYTF.

V usage is TRBV18 and J usage is TRBJ2-7; 11 nucleotides line up with TRBD2. The CDR3 runs to 15 residues. Germline CDR1 reads KGHSH; CDR2 reads LQKENI. Trimming removed 5 bases from V and 0 bases from J; junction bases left unmatched: 3. The CDR3 DNA sequence: TGTGCCAGCTCAATGACTAGCGGGGCCTCCTACGAGCAGTACTTC. Its protein product is CASSMTSGASYEQYF.

In DNA form, the CDR3 reads TGTGCCAGCAGCCCTTTTAGCGGGGGCGGTGGCGAGCAGTACTTC. Protein sequence: CASSPFSGGGGEQYF. V usage is TRBV6-5 and J usage is TRBJ2-7; 9 nucleotides agree with TRBD2. V lost 6 bases and J lost 6; bases outside the gene matches: 12. The CDR3 is 15 residues long. The V gene's germline CDR1 is MNHEY and CDR2 SVGAGI.

The chain has TRBV2 and TRBJ1-5, with 10 positions matching TRBD1. CDR3 size: 13 residues. V was pared by 7 bases and J by 8 bases, with 5 bases of the junction left unmatched. The germline V gene has CDR1 SNHLY and CDR2 FYNNEI. The CDR3 nucleotides are TGTGCCAGCAAGGGACAGGGGAGGGAGCCCCAGCATTTT. Translated, it gives CASKGQGREPQHF.

The chain has TRBV19 and TRBJ2-6; D is unclear. Germline V gene lookup returns CDR1 LNHDA and CDR2 SQIVND (reference sequence). This CDR3 is 16 amino acids long. Deletions cut 0 bases from V and 4 bases from J, with 10 bases between. The CDR3 here is CASSIDPAGGANVLTF. The CDR3 nucleotides read TGTGCCAGTAGTATAGATCCGGCAGGCGGGGCCAACGTCCTGACTTTC.

The chain has TRBV5-1 and TRBJ1-5; D perhaps matches TRBD1 (5 bases). CDR1 and CDR2 (germline): SGHRS, YFSETQ. V lost 0 bases and J lost 4, with 8 bases in between. CDR3 length: 14 amino acids. The chain's CDR3 is CASSLGGDNQPQHF. The CDR3 bases are TGCGCCAGCAGCTTGGGGGGGGATAATCAGCCCCAGCATTTT.

The chain carries TRBV10-3 and TRBJ2-5; TRBD2 matches at 10 bases. Germline V CDR1 and CDR2: ENHRY, SYGVKD. J gave up 0 bases and V 2 bases, and 9 bases lay outside the gene matches. This CDR3 comprises 18 residues. The CDR3 DNA reads TGTGCCATCAGTGAGGGCTCACTAGCGGGGAAGTACCAAGAGACCCAGTACTTC. Amino acid sequence: CAISEGSLAGKYQETQYF.

CDR3 nucleotides: TGCGCCAGCAGCCAAGACAGTGCCTCCTACAATGAGCAGTTCTTC. As protein: CASSQDSASYNEQFF. This sequence joins TRBV4-3 and TRBJ2-1; D gene ambiguous. Germline lookup yields CDR1 LGHNA and CDR2 YSLEER. CDR3 size: 15 residues. V lost 0 bases to trimming and J lost 0 bases, with 6 bases between them.

V usage is TRBV5-1 and J usage is TRBJ2-5, with 9 bases fitting TRBD2. This CDR3 is 15 amino acids long. V dropped 4 bases and J dropped 4; count of bases not matched to a gene: 8. The germline gives CDR1 SGHRS, CDR2 YFSETQ. CDR3 sequence (DNA): TGCGCCAGCAGCACCACGAGAGCGGGGGGAGAGACCCAGTACTTC. Residues: CASSTTRAGGETQYF.

This chain joins TRBV2 and TRBJ2-2; no reliable D call. Germline CDR1 is SNHLY and CDR2 is FYNNEI. The ends were cut back, 2 bases at V and 7 bases at J, with 11 bases in the middle. This CDR3 region has 14 residues. CDR3 region: CASSEIRSGGELFF. The CDR3 DNA sequence: TGTGCCAGCAGTGAAATCAGGTCCGGCGGGGAGCTGTTTTTT.

The J gene is TRBJ2-2, the V gene TRBV5-1; D unclear. This CDR3 spans 14 amino acids. Trimming took 4 bases from V and 2 from J, leaving 9 bases between them. Per germline, CDR1 SGHRS and CDR2 YFSETQ. CDR3 protein: CASSEVLNTGELFF. Written as DNA, the CDR3 is TGCGCCAGCAGCGAAGTCTTAAACACCGGGGAGCTGTTTTTT.

As DNA, the CDR3 is TGTGCCAGCAGTGGCGACCTGACTAGCGGGGGGTACAATGAGCAGTTCTTC. Protein product: CASSGDLTSGGYNEQFF. This sequence joins TRBV2 and TRBJ2-1, with TRBD2 matching over 13 bases. The germline gives CDR1 SNHLY, CDR2 FYNNEI. The CDR3 covers 17 residues. The V and J ends lost 4 bases and 4 bases, in that order; junction bases with no gene match: 7.